This T cell receptor (beta chain) derives from a study of T-cell reconstitution after alpha-beta-depleted transplantation in children. Study-level results: Reportedly, only several hundred clones from non-depleted graft cells drove alpha-beta T-cell counts at about two months. Counts and diversity of T cells one year after transplant came mostly from newly produced T cells. The study traced high day-60 TCRbeta diversity in some patients to surviving recipient T cells and thymic progenitors.

There are many counts of this clonotype. The antigen remains undetermined. For TCRbeta, the library was prepared with unique molecular identifiers. TCRdb fed the PCR reads into MiXCR, producing one record per CDR3 protein. Counted here are under 250,000 distinct CDR3 sequences, around 25% occurring once; the ten biggest clones make up around 4.8%. This CDR3 has 14 residues. Trimming pared 3 bases from V and 0 bases from J, leaving 7 bases between. Here the sequenced sample was PBMCs, mostly from graft donor cells, taken 360 days after TCRalphabeta/CD19-depleted stem cell transplant. The sequence was obtained from a female patient under 10 years old who had a stem cell transplant for congenital amegakaryocytic thrombocytopenia, so the T cells may come from the graft donor. The rearrangement links TRBV12-3 or TRBV12-4 to TRBJ2-3; D is undetermined. The CDR3 loop is CASSFGSSTDTQYF. In DNA, the CDR3 is TGTGCCAGCAGTTTCGGTAGCAGCACAGATACGCAGTATTTT.